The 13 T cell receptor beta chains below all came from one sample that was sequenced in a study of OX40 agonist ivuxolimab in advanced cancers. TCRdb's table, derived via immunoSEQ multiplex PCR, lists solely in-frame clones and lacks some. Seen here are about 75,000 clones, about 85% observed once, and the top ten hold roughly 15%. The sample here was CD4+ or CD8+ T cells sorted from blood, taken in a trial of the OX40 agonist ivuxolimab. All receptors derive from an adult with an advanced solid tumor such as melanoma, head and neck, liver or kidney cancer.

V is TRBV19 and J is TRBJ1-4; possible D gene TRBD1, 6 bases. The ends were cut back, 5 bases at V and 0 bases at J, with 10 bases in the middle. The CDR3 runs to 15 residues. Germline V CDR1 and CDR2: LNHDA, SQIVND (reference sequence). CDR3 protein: CASSGNRATNEKLFF. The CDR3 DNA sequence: TGTGCCAGTAGTGGTAACAGGGCAACTAATGAAAAACTGTTTTTT.

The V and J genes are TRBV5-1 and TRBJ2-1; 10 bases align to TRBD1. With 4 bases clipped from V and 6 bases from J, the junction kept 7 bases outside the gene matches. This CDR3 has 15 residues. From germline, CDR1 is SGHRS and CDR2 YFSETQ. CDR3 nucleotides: TGCGCCAGCAGCCCTTGGGACAGGGGATCCAATGAGCAGTTCTTC. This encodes CASSPWDRGSNEQFF.

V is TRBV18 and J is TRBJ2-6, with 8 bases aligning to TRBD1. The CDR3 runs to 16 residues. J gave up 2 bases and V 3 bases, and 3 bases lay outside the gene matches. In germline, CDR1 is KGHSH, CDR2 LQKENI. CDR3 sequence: CASSPEGQAGANVLTF. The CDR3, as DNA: TGTGCCAGCTCACCCGAGGGACAGGCTGGGGCCAACGTCCTGACTTTC.

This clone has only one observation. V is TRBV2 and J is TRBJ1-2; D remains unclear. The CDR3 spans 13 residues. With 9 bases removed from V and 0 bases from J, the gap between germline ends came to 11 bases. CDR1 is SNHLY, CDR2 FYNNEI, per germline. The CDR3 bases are TGTGCCAGTATGCTCTACCCTAACTATGGCTACACCTTC. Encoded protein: CASMLYPNYGYTF.

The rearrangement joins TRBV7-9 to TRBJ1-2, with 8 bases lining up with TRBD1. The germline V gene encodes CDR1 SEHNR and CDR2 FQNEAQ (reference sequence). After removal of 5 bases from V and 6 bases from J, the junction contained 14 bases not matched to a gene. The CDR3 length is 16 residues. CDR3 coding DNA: TGTGCCAGCAGCCGCCTGGCGGACAGGGCGGGGAATGGCTACACCTTC. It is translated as CASSRLADRAGNGYTF.

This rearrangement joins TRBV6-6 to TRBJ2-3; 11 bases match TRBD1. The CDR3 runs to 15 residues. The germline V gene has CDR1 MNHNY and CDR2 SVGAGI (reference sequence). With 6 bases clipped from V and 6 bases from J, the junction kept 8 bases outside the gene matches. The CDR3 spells CASRPRTGGADTQYF. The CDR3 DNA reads TGTGCCAGCAGACCCCGGACAGGGGGCGCCGATACGCAGTATTTT.

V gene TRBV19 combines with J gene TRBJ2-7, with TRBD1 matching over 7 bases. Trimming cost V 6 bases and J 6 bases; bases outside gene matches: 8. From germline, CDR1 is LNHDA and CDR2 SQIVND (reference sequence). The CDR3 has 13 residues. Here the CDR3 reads CASSDPTGTEQYF. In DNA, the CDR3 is TGTGCCAGTAGCGATCCGACAGGGACCGAGCAGTACTTC.

This chain's CDR3 is CASSSTWEIAGDAQHF. The CDR3 DNA is TGTGCCAGCAGTTCTACCTGGGAAATCGCGGGTGACGCCCAGCATTTT. The chain joins TRBV6-5 to TRBJ1-5; D unclear. The V end lost 4 bases, the J end lost 11 bases, and 24 bases lay between the germline ends. Germline CDR1 and CDR2: MNHEY and SVGAGI. The CDR3 contains 16 residues.

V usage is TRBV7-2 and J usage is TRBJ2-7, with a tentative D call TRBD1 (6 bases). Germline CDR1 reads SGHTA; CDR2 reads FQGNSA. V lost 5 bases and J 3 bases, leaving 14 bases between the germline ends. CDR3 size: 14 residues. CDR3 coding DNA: TGTGCCAGCAGCATTCGGACAGTAAACTACGAGCAGTACTTC. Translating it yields CASSIRTVNYEQYF.

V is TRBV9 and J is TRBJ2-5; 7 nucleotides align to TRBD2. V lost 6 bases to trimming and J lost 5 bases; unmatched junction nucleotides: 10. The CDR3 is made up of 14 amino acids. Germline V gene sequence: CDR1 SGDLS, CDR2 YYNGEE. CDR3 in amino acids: CASTSGYGRETQYF. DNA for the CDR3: TGTGCCAGCACCAGCGGGTACGGGAGGGAGACCCAGTACTTC.

CDR3 amino acids: CASRASGRSSYNEQFF. The CDR3 DNA reads as TGTGCCAGCAGAGCCAGCGGGAGATCATCCTACAATGAGCAGTTCTTC. V and J are TRBV2 and TRBJ2-1; 8 bases map to TRBD2. CDR3 length: 16 residues. Looked up from germline, CDR1 is SNHLY and CDR2 is FYNNEI. With 6 bases clipped from V and 1 base from J, the junction kept 8 bases outside the gene matches.

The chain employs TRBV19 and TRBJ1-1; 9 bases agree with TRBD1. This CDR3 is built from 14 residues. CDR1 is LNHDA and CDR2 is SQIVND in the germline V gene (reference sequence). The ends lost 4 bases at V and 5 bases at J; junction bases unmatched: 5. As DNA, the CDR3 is TGTGCCAGTAGTACCGACAGGGGGGGAACTGAAGCTTTCTTT. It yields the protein CASSTDRGGTEAFF.

Here the CDR3 reads CASSQGLAGVEDTQYF. CDR3 bases: TGTGCCAGCAGCCAGGGACTAGCGGGAGTGGAAGATACGCAGTATTTT. The chain links TRBV11-2 to TRBJ2-3; 14 bases line up with TRBD2. V was clipped by 5 bases and J by 5 bases; unmatched bases: 6. The CDR3 runs to 16 residues. Germline lookup yields CDR1 SGHAT and CDR2 FQNNGV.